These T cell receptor beta chains were read from a single sample in a study of post-analysis software for immune sequencing data. One entry per CDR3 protein, called by TCRdb with MiXCR from the PCR reads. This table holds about 430,000 distinct CDR3 sequences, about 39% found once. Sequences were obtained from blood. These receptor sequences come from a girl aged 2-10 years with multiple sclerosis. Each CDR3 is given with its conserved first and last residue. A D gene is named only where the DNA matches it firmly. Where a row states a size, it is once, few, many or the class of an expanded clone; other rows omit it.

len: 12; j_gene: TRBJ2-5; abundance: NA; v_gene: TRBV20-1; d_gene: NA; CDR3nt: TGCAGTGCGCGGCCAGGGCGGGAGACCCAGTACTTC; CDR3aa: CSARPGRETQYF
len: 17; j_gene: TRBJ2-7; abundance: NA; v_gene: TRBV20-1; d_gene: TRBD2; CDR3nt: TGCAGTGCCAAACACAGCGGGGGGGCCTATCTCTACAATGAGCAGTACTTC; CDR3aa: CSAKHSGGAYLYNEQYF
len: 15; j_gene: TRBJ1-2; abundance: NA; v_gene: TRBV5-1; d_gene: NA; CDR3nt: TGCGCCAGCAGCGTCCGGGACACGGAGTTCTATGGCTACACCTTC; CDR3aa: CASSVRDTEFYGYTF
len: 15; j_gene: TRBJ2-3; abundance: NA; v_gene: TRBV7-3; d_gene: NA; CDR3nt: TGTGCCAGCAGCCCATCCGGGACCCATACCGATACGCAGTATTTT; CDR3aa: CASSPSGTHTDTQYF
len: 18; j_gene: TRBJ2-3; abundance: NA; v_gene: TRBV4-1; d_gene: NA; CDR3nt: TGCGCCAGCAGCCAAGATGGAGCTAGGGCGGTATACACAGATACGCAGTATTTT; CDR3aa: CASSQDGARAVYTDTQYF
len: 15; j_gene: TRBJ2-7; abundance: NA; v_gene: TRBV10-3; d_gene: NA; CDR3nt: TGTGCCATCAGAAGCGGAACTTATTACAACTACGAGCAGTACTTC; CDR3aa: CAIRSGTYYNYEQYF
len: 15; j_gene: TRBJ2-5; abundance: NA; v_gene: TRBV10-3; d_gene: NA; CDR3nt: TGTGCCATTAGTGAGTTCCCTGGGGGGACGGAGACCCAGTACTTC; CDR3aa: CAISEFPGGTETQYF
len: 15; j_gene: TRBJ2-7; abundance: NA; v_gene: TRBV29-1; d_gene: TRBD1; CDR3nt: TGCAGCGTTGAAGTGGACGGGACAGGGCAGGACGAGCAGTACTTC; CDR3aa: CSVEVDGTGQDEQYF
len: 14; j_gene: TRBJ1-6; abundance: NA; v_gene: TRBV7-2; d_gene: NA; CDR3nt: TGTGCCAGCAGCGTACCACCAGCGTATTCACCCCTCCACTTT; CDR3aa: CASSVPPAYSPLHF
len: 14; j_gene: TRBJ2-1; abundance: NA; v_gene: TRBV20-1; d_gene: NA; CDR3nt: TGCAGTGCTAGAGCCATCCTCTCTGCAAATGAGCAGTTCTTC; CDR3aa: CSARAILSANEQFF
len: 14; j_gene: TRBJ1-2; abundance: NA; v_gene: TRBV20-1; d_gene: NA; CDR3nt: TGCAGTGCTAGAGCTGCGCAGGGGAGCTATGGCTACACCTTC; CDR3aa: CSARAAQGSYGYTF
len: 15; j_gene: TRBJ2-1; abundance: few; v_gene: TRBV5-1; d_gene: NA; CDR3nt: TGCGCCAGCAGCTTGACAGGGAGAGGCGACAATGAGCAGTTCTTC; CDR3aa: CASSLTGRGDNEQFF
len: 14; j_gene: TRBJ2-7; abundance: few; v_gene: TRBV27; d_gene: TRBD2; CDR3nt: TGTGCCAGCACTCCGGGAGGGTGGCCCTACGAGCAGTACTTC; CDR3aa: CASTPGGWPYEQYF
len: 14; j_gene: TRBJ1-2; abundance: NA; v_gene: TRBV4-1; d_gene: NA; CDR3nt: TGCGCCAGCAGCCAAGCGTGGGTCGGATATGGCTACACCTTC; CDR3aa: CASSQAWVGYGYTF
len: 13; j_gene: TRBJ2-5; abundance: few; v_gene: TRBV12-3/TRBV12-4; d_gene: NA; CDR3nt: TGTGCCAGCAGCCTGCCTCCACTAGATGAGCAGTACTTC; CDR3aa: CASSLPPLDEQYF
len: 14; j_gene: TRBJ1-5; abundance: NA; v_gene: TRBV25-1; d_gene: NA; CDR3nt: TGTGCCAGCAGTGAAACGCGGGGCAATCAGCCCCAGCATTTT; CDR3aa: CASSETRGNQPQHF
len: 15; j_gene: TRBJ2-1; abundance: NA; v_gene: TRBV20-1; d_gene: TRBD2; CDR3nt: TGCAGTGCTAGAGAATACGGCGGGAGGGACAATGAGCAGTTCTTC; CDR3aa: CSAREYGGRDNEQFF
len: 16; j_gene: TRBJ2-1; abundance: NA; v_gene: TRBV5-1; d_gene: TRBD1; CDR3nt: TGCGCCAGCAGCTTGGTCTCCGGGACAGGGGGTCGGGAGCAGTTCTTC; CDR3aa: CASSLVSGTGGREQFF
len: 12; j_gene: TRBJ1-1; abundance: NA; v_gene: TRBV18; d_gene: NA; CDR3nt: TGTGCCAGCTCACAGGGGCGGAGTGAAGCTTTCTTT; CDR3aa: CASSQGRSEAFF
len: 16; j_gene: TRBJ1-2; abundance: NA; v_gene: TRBV9; d_gene: NA; CDR3nt: TGTGCCAGCAGCGGATGGGGAGATCCTCAGGCCTATGGCTACACCTTC; CDR3aa: CASSGWGDPQAYGYTF
len: 16; j_gene: TRBJ2-7; abundance: NA; v_gene: TRBV14; d_gene: TRBD1; CDR3nt: TGTGCCGGCAGCCAGGGGGACCCAGCTAATATCTACGAGCAGTACTTC; CDR3aa: CAGSQGDPANIYEQYF
len: 20; j_gene: TRBJ2-6; abundance: NA; v_gene: TRBV5-1; d_gene: NA; CDR3nt: TGCGCCAGCAGCTTGGCTGGGCAGGGGAGCGCCCCCTCTGGGGCCAACGTCCTGACTTTC; CDR3aa: CASSLAGQGSAPSGANVLTF
len: 14; j_gene: TRBJ1-1; abundance: NA; v_gene: TRBV9; d_gene: NA; CDR3nt: TGTGCCAGCAGCGTAGAGAGTGAGAACACTGAAGCTTTCTTT; CDR3aa: CASSVESENTEAFF
len: 18; j_gene: TRBJ2-3; abundance: few; v_gene: TRBV20-1; d_gene: TRBD2; CDR3nt: TGCAGTGCTAGCCCGCGGGCTAGCGGGAGGCGGGGCACAGATACGCAGTATTTT; CDR3aa: CSASPRASGRRGTDTQYF
len: 15; j_gene: TRBJ1-5; abundance: few; v_gene: TRBV6-5; d_gene: NA; CDR3nt: TGTGCCAGCAGGCGGTTAACAGCGCCCAATCAGCCCCAGCATTTT; CDR3aa: CASRRLTAPNQPQHF
len: 13; j_gene: TRBJ2-3; abundance: NA; v_gene: TRBV12-3/TRBV12-4; d_gene: NA; CDR3nt: TGTGCCAGCAGGATCCCGGGACGGCAAACGCAGTATTTT; CDR3aa: CASRIPGRQTQYF
len: 13; j_gene: TRBJ2-5; abundance: many; v_gene: TRBV5-6; d_gene: NA; CDR3nt: TGTGCCAGCAGCTTTGGGGCCCAAGAGACCCAGTACTTC; CDR3aa: CASSFGAQETQYF
len: 14; j_gene: TRBJ2-3; abundance: NA; v_gene: TRBV20-1; d_gene: NA; CDR3nt: TGCAGTGCTAGGTTAGCGTTGCACACAGATACGCAGTATTTT; CDR3aa: CSARLALHTDTQYF
len: 12; j_gene: TRBJ2-7; abundance: NA; v_gene: TRBV10-3; d_gene: NA; CDR3nt: TGTGCCATCAGCCCCGGACAGTACGAGCAGTACTTC; CDR3aa: CAISPGQYEQYF
len: 15; j_gene: TRBJ2-1; abundance: many; v_gene: TRBV29-1; d_gene: TRBD2; CDR3nt: TGCAGCGTGAAAGCCGGGACTAGCGGGGGCGATGAGCAGTTCTTC; CDR3aa: CSVKAGTSGGDEQFF
len: 13; j_gene: TRBJ2-1; abundance: few; v_gene: TRBV7-9; d_gene: NA; CDR3nt: TGTGCCAGCAGCCGACCTAGGTGGAGTGAGCAGTTCTTC; CDR3aa: CASSRPRWSEQFF
len: 16; j_gene: TRBJ2-1; abundance: NA; v_gene: TRBV12-3/TRBV12-4; d_gene: NA; CDR3nt: TGTGCCAGCAGTTCTCGACTTGGCGGCCCACCTTGGGGGCAGTTCTTC; CDR3aa: CASSSRLGGPPWGQFF
len: 20; j_gene: TRBJ2-6; abundance: NA; v_gene: TRBV28; d_gene: TRBD2; CDR3nt: TGTGCCAGCAGTTTCCAATGGGGAGGGGCGACTTCCTCTGGGGCCAACGTCCTGACTTTC; CDR3aa: CASSFQWGGATSSGANVLTF
len: 17; j_gene: TRBJ2-7; abundance: NA; v_gene: TRBV7-8; d_gene: TRBD1; CDR3nt: TGTGCCAGCAGCCACCGGGTAGGGACAGGATTATCCTACGAGCAGTACTTC; CDR3aa: CASSHRVGTGLSYEQYF
len: 16; j_gene: TRBJ1-2; abundance: NA; v_gene: TRBV5-6; d_gene: NA; CDR3nt: TGTGCCAGCAGCCCTCTGGCAAGTGGCAGAAGCTATGGCTACACCTTC; CDR3aa: CASSPLASGRSYGYTF
len: 13; j_gene: TRBJ1-6; abundance: few; v_gene: TRBV20-1; d_gene: NA; CDR3nt: TGCAGTGCTAGACACACCTATAATTCACCCCTCCACTTT; CDR3aa: CSARHTYNSPLHF
len: 15; j_gene: TRBJ2-1; abundance: NA; v_gene: TRBV9; d_gene: TRBD2; CDR3nt: TGTGCCAGCAGCGTTTATTCTAGCGGGAGGGCTGAGCAGTTCTTC; CDR3aa: CASSVYSSGRAEQFF
len: 14; j_gene: TRBJ1-4; abundance: few; v_gene: TRBV29-1; d_gene: NA; CDR3nt: TGCAGCGCTGCAGACCGGGACGTTAATGAAAAACTGTTTTTT; CDR3aa: CSAADRDVNEKLFF
len: 11; j_gene: TRBJ2-7; abundance: NA; v_gene: TRBV7-6; d_gene: NA; CDR3nt: TGTGCCAGCAGCTTAGTACGTGAGCAGTACTTC; CDR3aa: CASSLVREQYF
len: 14; j_gene: TRBJ1-2; abundance: few; v_gene: TRBV29-1; d_gene: NA; CDR3nt: TGCAGCGTCGGCCCCGGGCCCCTCTTGATCGGCTACACCTTC; CDR3aa: CSVGPGPLLIGYTF
len: 14; j_gene: TRBJ2-1; abundance: few; v_gene: TRBV29-1; d_gene: NA; CDR3nt: TGCAGCGTTGACCAGAACCTCCGAAGCAATGAGCAGTTCTTC; CDR3aa: CSVDQNLRSNEQFF
len: 16; j_gene: TRBJ2-7; abundance: few; v_gene: TRBV9; d_gene: TRBD1; CDR3nt: TGTGCCAGCAGCGTCTCGTCCCGGACAGGGGGGGGCGAGCAGTACTTC; CDR3aa: CASSVSSRTGGGEQYF
len: 17; j_gene: TRBJ2-3; abundance: few; v_gene: TRBV12-3/TRBV12-4; d_gene: NA; CDR3nt: TGTGCCAGCAGTTTAGCTAACCCGACGGTCAGCACAGATACGCAGTATTTT; CDR3aa: CASSLANPTVSTDTQYF
len: 13; j_gene: TRBJ2-3; abundance: NA; v_gene: TRBV5-1; d_gene: NA; CDR3nt: TGCGCCAGCAGCTTACCCTGGACAGATACGCAGTATTTT; CDR3aa: CASSLPWTDTQYF
len: 15; j_gene: TRBJ2-3; abundance: few; v_gene: TRBV20-1; d_gene: NA; CDR3nt: TGCAGTGCTAGAGATCAACTCTTACTTACAGATACGCAGTATTTT; CDR3aa: CSARDQLLLTDTQYF
len: 15; j_gene: TRBJ1-2; abundance: NA; v_gene: TRBV6-2/TRBV6-3; d_gene: TRBD1; CDR3nt: TGTGCCAGCAGACGACCTGGACAGGCAGTCTATGGCTACACCTTC; CDR3aa: CASRRPGQAVYGYTF
len: 15; j_gene: TRBJ1-5; abundance: NA; v_gene: TRBV13; d_gene: NA; CDR3nt: TGTGCCAGCAGCGTGGGGCCTCAACCTAATCAGCCCCAGCATTTT; CDR3aa: CASSVGPQPNQPQHF
len: 12; j_gene: TRBJ2-1; abundance: few; v_gene: TRBV24-1; d_gene: TRBD2; CDR3nt: TGTGCCACCAGTGGTTTAGCGGGAGAGCAGTTCTTC; CDR3aa: CATSGLAGEQFF
len: 15; j_gene: TRBJ2-4; abundance: NA; v_gene: TRBV7-2; d_gene: TRBD1; CDR3nt: TGTGCCAGCAGCTTTAGGACAGGGGCCAAAAACATTCAGTACTTC; CDR3aa: CASSFRTGAKNIQYF
len: 17; j_gene: TRBJ2-6; abundance: NA; v_gene: TRBV5-5; d_gene: TRBD1; CDR3nt: TGTGCCAGCAGCACTCGACAGGGGAGAACTGGGGCCAACGTCCTGACTTTC; CDR3aa: CASSTRQGRTGANVLTF
len: 14; j_gene: TRBJ2-5; abundance: few; v_gene: TRBV7-9; d_gene: TRBD2; CDR3nt: TGTGCCAGCAGCTCACTAGCGGGAGTCGGGGAGCAGTACTTC; CDR3aa: CASSSLAGVGEQYF
len: 15; j_gene: TRBJ2-7; abundance: NA; v_gene: TRBV6-1; d_gene: NA; CDR3nt: TGTGCCAGCAGTGGACGACGGACAAGCTCCTACGAGCAGTACTTC; CDR3aa: CASSGRRTSSYEQYF
len: 17; j_gene: TRBJ2-5; abundance: NA; v_gene: TRBV6-1; d_gene: NA; CDR3nt: TGTGCCAGCAGCGACCTTGTGGGGCGGTTCCACCAAGAGACCCAGTACTTC; CDR3aa: CASSDLVGRFHQETQYF